One and the same sample provided the 7 T cell receptor beta chains below, sequenced in a study of T cells in Graves' hyperthyroidism and ophthalmopathy. Amplification of TCR beta CDR3 regions used RNA as the template. Researchers ran a first-round RT-PCR on the TCR CDR3 using the HTBI primer set. Each CDR3 protein gets one entry after TCRdb re-called the multiplex PCR reads with MiXCR. The sample holds 700,000 or so distinct CDR3 sequences, 16% seen once. The specimen sequenced was blood. Receptor source: a man aged 18 to 29 with Graves' hyperthyroidism.

The CDR3 region has the DNA TGTGCCAGCAGTGGAAACCTAGCGGGAGGACAAGAGACCCAGTACTTC. Translation gives CASSGNLAGGQETQYF. The gene calls are TRBV28 and TRBJ2-5, with TRBD2 matching 11 bases. CDR1 MDHEN and CDR2 SYDVKM come from the germline V gene. V lost 5 bases to trimming and J lost 2 bases; unmatched junction nucleotides: 7. The length of the CDR3 is 16 residues.

As concerns this clonotype: This sequence may be a read error, since a much larger clone differs from it by one base. This chain uses TRBV6-2 or TRBV6-3 with TRBJ2-2; possibly TRBD2 for D (5 bases). CDR1 and CDR2 (germline): MNHEY, SVGEGT. The CDR3 has 11 residues. The CDR3 region is CASSYPGELVF. DNA of the CDR3: TGTGCCAGCAGTTACCCCGGGGAGCTGGTTTTT.

This clonotype was recorded many times. The V and J genes are TRBV28 and TRBJ2-1; 9 bases match TRBD2. From germline, CDR1 is MDHEN and CDR2 SYDVKM. V lost 5 bases and J lost 7; bases outside the gene matches: 9. This CDR3 contains 15 residues. The CDR3: CASSALAGPRNEQFF. The CDR3 DNA reads as TGTGCCAGCAGTGCGCTAGCGGGACCGAGGAATGAGCAGTTCTTC.

Only a few counts were recorded for this clonotype. The chain recombines TRBV19 with TRBJ2-1; D call uncertain. From germline, CDR1 is LNHDA and CDR2 SQIVND (reference sequence). The length of the CDR3 is 14 residues. Trimming removed 5 bases at V and 8 bases at J, with 16 bases between. The CDR3 region has the DNA TGTGCCAGTAGTCCCCGGTCAGGCTTTTATGAGCAGTTCTTC. This gives the protein CASSPRSGFYEQFF.

This clonotype has ten or more counts. V usage is TRBV28 and J usage is TRBJ2-4; D is undetermined. Looked up from germline, CDR1 is MDHEN and CDR2 is SYDVKM. V dropped 4 bases and J dropped 8 bases, with 12 bases sitting between them. The CDR3 loop spans 13 amino acids. The CDR3, as DNA: TGTGCCAGCAGTTGGGGTCCAGAGGACATTCAGTACTTC. Amino acids: CASSWGPEDIQYF.

This clonotype came up a few times. V is TRBV11-2 and J is TRBJ2-3, with 8 bases that match TRBD1. V was pared by 5 bases and J by 2 bases, with 12 bases of the junction left unmatched. Germline assignment: CDR1 SGHAT and CDR2 FQNNGV. CDR3 length: 17 amino acids. The CDR3 nucleotides are TGTGCCAGCAGCCCCGACCCTGGGACAGGCGTCACAGATACGCAGTATTTT. This codes for CASSPDPGTGVTDTQYF.

The chain employs TRBV4-2 and TRBJ1-3; D is uncertain. There are 17 residues in the CDR3. The germline V and J ends were trimmed by 0 bases and 0 bases, with 12 bases remaining between them. CDR1 is LGHNA and CDR2 is YNFKEQ in the germline V gene. CDR3 nucleotide sequence: TGTGCCAGCAGCCAAGAGTGGTGGGGTAGCTCTGGAAACACCATATATTTT. Translated, it gives CASSQEWWGSSGNTIYF.